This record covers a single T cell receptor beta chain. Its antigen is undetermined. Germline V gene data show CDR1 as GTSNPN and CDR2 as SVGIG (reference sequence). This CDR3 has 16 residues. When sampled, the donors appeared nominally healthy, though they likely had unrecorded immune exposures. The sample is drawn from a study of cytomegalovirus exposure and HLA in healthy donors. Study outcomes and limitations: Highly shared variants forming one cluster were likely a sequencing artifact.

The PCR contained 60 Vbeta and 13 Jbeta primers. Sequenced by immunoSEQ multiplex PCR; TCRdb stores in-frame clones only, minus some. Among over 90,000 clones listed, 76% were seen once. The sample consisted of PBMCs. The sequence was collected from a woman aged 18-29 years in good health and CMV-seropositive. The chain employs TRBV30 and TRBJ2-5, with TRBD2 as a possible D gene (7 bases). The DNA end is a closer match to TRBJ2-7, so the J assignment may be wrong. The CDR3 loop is CAWSVKRGGPPYEQYF. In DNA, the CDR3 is TGTGCCTGGAGTGTGAAAAGGGGGGGGCCTCCCTACGAGCAGTACTTC.